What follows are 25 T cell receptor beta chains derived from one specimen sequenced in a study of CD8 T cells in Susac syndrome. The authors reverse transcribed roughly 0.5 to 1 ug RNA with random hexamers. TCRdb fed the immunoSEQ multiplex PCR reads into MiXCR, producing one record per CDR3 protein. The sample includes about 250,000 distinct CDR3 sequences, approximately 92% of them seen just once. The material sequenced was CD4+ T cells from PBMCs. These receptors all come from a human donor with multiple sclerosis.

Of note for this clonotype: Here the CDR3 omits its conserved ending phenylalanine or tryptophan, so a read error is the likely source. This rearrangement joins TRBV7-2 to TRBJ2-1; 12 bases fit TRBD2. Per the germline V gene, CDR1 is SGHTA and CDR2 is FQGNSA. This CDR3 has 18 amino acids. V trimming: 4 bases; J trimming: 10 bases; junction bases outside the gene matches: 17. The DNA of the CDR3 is TGTGCCAGCAGCTCCACCCGGAGACTAGCGGGGGTGGTGAGGGAGCAGTTCCTC. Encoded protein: CASSSTRRLAGVVREQFL.

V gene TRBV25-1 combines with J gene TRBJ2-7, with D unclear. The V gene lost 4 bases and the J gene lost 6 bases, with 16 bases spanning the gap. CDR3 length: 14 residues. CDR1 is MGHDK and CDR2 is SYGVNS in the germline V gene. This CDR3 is CASSGIGPVSEQYV. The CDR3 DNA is TGTGCCAGCAGTGGAATAGGTCCAGTTAGCGAGCAGTACGTC.

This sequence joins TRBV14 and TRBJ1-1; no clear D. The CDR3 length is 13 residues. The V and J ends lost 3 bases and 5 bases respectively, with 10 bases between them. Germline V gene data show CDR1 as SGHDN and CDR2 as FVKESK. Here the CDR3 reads CASSHLRWTEAFF. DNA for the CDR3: TGTGCCAGCAGCCATTTGAGATGGACTGAAGCTTTCTTT.

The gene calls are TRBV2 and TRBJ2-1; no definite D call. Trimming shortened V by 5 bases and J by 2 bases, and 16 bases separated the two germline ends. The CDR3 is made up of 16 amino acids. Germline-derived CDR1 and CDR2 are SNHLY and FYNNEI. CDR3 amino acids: CASSPYDPIPYNEQFF. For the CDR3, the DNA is TGTGCCAGCAGTCCGTACGATCCGATCCCCTACAATGAGCAGTTCTTC. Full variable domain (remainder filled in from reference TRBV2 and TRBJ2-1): EPEVTQTPSHQVTQMGQEVILRCVPISNHLYFYWYRQILGQKVEFLVSFYNNEISEKSEIFDDQFSVERPDGSNFTLKIRSTKLEDSAMYFCASSPYDPIPYNEQFFGPGTRLTVL.

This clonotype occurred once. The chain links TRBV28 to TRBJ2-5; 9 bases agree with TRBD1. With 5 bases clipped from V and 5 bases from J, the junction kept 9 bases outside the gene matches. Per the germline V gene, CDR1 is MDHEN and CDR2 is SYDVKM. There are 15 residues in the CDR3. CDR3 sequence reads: CASSTTGQGGETQYF. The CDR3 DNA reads TGTGCCAGCAGTACCACGGGACAGGGTGGGGAGACCCAGTACTTC.

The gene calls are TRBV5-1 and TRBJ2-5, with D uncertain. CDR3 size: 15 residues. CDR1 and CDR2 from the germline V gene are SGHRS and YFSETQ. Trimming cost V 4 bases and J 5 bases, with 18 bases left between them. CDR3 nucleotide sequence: TGCGCCAGCAGCCACCGTCCGGGTTTCCAGGAGACCCAGTACTTC. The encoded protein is CASSHRPGFQETQYF.

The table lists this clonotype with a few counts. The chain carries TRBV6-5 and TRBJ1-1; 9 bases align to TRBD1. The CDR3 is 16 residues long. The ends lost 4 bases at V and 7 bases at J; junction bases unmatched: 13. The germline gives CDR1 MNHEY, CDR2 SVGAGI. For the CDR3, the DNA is TGTGCCAGCAGTTTTGGCTATCGGACAGGGGAGCTTGAAGCTTTCTTT. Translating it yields CASSFGYRTGELEAFF.

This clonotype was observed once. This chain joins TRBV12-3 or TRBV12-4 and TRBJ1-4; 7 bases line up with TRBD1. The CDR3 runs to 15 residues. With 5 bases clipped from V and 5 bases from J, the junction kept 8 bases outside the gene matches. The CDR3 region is CASSLRQGTNEKLFF. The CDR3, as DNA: TGTGCCAGCAGTCTAAGACAGGGCACAAATGAAAAACTGTTTTTT.

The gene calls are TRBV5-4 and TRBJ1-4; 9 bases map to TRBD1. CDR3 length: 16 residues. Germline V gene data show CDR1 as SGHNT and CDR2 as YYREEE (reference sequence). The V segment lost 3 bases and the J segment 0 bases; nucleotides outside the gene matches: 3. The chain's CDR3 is CASSSRQGATNEKLFF. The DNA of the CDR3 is TGTGCCAGCAGCTCTAGACAGGGGGCAACTAATGAAAAACTGTTTTTT.

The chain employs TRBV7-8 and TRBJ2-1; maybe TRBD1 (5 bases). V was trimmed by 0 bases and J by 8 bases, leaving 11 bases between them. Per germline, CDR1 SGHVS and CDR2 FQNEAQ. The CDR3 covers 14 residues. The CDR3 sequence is CASSLAAGIYEQFF. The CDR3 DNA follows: TGTGCCAGCAGCTTAGCGGCAGGGATCTATGAGCAGTTCTTC.

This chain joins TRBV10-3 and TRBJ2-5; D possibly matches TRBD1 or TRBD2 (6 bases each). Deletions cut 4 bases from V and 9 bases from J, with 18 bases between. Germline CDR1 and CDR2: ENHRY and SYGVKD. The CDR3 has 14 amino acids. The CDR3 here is CAISAGSSGAAQYF. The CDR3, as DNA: TGTGCCATCAGTGCAGGGTCCTCGGGGGCCGCCCAGTACTTC.

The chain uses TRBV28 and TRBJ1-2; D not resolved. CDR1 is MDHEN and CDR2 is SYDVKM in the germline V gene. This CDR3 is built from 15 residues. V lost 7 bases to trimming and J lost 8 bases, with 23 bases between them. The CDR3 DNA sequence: TGTGCCAGCACTGGATCGCACGGCGTCAAGAGCGGCTACACCTTC. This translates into CASTGSHGVKSGYTF.

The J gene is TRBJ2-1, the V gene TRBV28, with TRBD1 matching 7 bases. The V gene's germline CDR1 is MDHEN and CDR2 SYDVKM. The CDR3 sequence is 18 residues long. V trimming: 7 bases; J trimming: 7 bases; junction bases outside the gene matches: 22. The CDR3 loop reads CASNFFIRQGRLGNEQFF. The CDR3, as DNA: TGTGCCAGCAACTTCTTTATCAGACAGGGAAGATTGGGAAATGAGCAGTTCTTC.

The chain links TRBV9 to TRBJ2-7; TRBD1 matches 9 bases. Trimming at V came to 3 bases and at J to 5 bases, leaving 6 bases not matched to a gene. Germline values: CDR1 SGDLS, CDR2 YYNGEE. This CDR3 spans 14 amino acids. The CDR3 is CASSGGTGSNEQYF. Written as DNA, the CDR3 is TGTGCCAGCAGCGGCGGGACAGGGTCCAACGAGCAGTACTTC.

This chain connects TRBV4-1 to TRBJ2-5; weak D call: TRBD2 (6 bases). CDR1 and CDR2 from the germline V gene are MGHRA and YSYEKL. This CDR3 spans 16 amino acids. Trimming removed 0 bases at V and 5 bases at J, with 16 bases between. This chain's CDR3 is CASSQERAGFLETQYF. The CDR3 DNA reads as TGCGCCAGCAGCCAAGAACGGGCGGGGTTCCTTGAGACCCAGTACTTC.

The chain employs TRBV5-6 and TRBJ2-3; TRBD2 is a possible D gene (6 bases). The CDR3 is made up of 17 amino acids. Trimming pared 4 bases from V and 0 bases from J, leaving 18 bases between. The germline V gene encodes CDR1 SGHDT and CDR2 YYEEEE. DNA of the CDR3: TGTGCCAGCAGCCCCCTGAGGTCTAGCGTTAGCACAGATACGCAGTATTTT. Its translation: CASSPLRSSVSTDTQYF.

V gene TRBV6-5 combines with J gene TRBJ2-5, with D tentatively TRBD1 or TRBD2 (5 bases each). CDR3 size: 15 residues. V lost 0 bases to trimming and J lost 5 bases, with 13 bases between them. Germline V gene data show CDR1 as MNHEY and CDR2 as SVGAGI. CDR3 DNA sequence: TGTGCCAGCAGTTACTCGATGATCTGGGGGGAGACCCAGTACTTC. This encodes CASSYSMIWGETQYF.

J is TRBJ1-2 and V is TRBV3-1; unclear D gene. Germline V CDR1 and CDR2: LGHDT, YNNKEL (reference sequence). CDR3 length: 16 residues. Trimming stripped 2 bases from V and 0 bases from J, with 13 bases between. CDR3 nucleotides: TGTGCCAGCAGCCAACTGGAGGCCTCTTCTAACTATGGCTACACCTTC. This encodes CASSQLEASSNYGYTF.

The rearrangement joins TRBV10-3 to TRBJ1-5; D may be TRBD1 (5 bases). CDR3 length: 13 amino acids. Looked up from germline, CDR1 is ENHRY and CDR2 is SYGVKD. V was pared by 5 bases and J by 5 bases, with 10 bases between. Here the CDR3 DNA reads TGTGCCATCAGTATTGGGGGGGATCAGCCCCAGCATTTT. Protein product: CAISIGGDQPQHF.

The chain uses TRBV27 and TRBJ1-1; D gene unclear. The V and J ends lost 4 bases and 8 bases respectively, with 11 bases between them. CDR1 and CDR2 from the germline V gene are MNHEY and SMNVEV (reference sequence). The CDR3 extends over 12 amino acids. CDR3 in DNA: TGTGCCAGCAGTTCTCTGATCGGGGAAGCTTTCTTT. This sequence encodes CASSSLIGEAFF.

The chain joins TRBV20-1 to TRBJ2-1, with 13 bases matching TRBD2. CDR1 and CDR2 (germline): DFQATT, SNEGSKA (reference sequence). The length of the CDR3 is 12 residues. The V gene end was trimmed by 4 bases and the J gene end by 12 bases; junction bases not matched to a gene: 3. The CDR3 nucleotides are TGCAGTGCTAAGGGACTAGCGGGGCGGCAGTTCTTC. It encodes CSAKGLAGRQFF.

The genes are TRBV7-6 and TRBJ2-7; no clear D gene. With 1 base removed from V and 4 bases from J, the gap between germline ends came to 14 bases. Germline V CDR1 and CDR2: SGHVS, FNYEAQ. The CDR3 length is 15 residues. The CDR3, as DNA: TGTGCCAGCAGCTTAGTACCTTCCAGAAGTTACGAGCAGTACGTC. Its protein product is CASSLVPSRSYEQYV.

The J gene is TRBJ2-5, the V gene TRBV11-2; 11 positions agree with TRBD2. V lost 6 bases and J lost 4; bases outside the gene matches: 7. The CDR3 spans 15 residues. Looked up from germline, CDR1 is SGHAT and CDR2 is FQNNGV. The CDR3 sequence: CASRQLAGAAETQYF. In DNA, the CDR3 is TGTGCCAGCAGACAACTAGCGGGGGCTGCAGAGACCCAGTACTTC.

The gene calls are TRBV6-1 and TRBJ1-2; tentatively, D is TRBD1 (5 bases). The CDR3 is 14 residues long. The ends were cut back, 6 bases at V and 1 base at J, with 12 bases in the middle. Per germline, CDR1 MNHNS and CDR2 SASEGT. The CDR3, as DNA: TGTGCCAGCAGCCCCAGGGACGTTAACTATGGCTACACCTTC. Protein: CASSPRDVNYGYTF.

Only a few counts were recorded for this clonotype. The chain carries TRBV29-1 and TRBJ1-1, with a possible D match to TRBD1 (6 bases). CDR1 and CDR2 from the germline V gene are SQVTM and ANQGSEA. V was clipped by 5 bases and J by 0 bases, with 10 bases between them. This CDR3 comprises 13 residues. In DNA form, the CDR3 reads TGCAGCGTTCGACAGGTCATGAACACTGAAGCTTTCTTT. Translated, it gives CSVRQVMNTEAFF.